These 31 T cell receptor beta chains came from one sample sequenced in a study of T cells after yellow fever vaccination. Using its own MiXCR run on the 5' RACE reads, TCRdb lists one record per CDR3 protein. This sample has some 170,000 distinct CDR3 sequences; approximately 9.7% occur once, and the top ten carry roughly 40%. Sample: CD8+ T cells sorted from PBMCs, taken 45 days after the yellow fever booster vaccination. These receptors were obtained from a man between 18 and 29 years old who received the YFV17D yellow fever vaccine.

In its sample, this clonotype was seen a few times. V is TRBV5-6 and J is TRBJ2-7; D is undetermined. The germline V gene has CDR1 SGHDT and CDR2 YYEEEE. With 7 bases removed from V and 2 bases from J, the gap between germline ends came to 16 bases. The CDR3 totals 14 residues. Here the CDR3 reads CASELTRSPYEQYV. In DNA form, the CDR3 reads TGTGCCAGCGAGCTAACCAGATCCCCCTACGAGCAGTACGTC.

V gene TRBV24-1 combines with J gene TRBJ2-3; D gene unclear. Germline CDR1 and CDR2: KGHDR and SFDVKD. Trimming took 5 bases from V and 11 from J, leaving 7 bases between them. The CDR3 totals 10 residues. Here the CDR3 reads CATSAPGQYF. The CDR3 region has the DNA TGTGCCACCAGTGCCCCCGGGCAGTATTTT.

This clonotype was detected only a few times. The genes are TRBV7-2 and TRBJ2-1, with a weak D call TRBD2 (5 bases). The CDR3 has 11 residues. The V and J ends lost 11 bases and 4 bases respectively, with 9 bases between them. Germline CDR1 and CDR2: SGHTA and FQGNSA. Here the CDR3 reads CASEGYNEQFF. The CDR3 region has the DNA TGTGCCTCCGAGGGTTACAATGAGCAGTTCTTC.

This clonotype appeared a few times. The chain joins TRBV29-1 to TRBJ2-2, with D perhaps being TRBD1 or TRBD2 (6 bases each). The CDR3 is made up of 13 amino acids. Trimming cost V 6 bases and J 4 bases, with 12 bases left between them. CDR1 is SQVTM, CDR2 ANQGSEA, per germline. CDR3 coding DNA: TGCAGCGTCCGAGGGGGAGGCACCGGGGAGCTGTTTTTT. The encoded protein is CSVRGGGTGELFF.

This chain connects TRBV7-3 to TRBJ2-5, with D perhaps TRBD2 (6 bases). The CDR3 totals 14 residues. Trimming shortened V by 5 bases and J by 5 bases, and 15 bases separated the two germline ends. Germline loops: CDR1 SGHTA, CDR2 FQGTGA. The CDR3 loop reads CASSPGTGGETQYF. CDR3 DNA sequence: TGTGCCAGCAGCCCAGGGACTGGTGGGGAGACCCAGTACTTC.

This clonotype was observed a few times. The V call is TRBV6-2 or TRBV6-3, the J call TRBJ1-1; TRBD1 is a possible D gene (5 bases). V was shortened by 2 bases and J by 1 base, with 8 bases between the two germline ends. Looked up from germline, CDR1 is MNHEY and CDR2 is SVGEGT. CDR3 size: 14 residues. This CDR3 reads CASSYPGTNTEAFF. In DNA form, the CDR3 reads TGTGCCAGCAGTTACCCGGGGACGAACACTGAAGCTTTCTTT.

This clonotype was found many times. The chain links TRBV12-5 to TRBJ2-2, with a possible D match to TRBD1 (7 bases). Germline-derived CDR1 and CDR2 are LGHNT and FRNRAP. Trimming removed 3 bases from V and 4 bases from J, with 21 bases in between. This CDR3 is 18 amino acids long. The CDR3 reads CASGFSLMEGAITGELFF. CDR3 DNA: TGTGCTAGTGGTTTTTCTCTTATGGAGGGGGCAATCACCGGGGAGCTGTTTTTT.

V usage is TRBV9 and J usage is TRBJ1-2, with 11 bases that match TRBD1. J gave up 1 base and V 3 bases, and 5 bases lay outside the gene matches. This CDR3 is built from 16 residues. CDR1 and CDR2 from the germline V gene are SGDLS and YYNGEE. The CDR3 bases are TGTGCCAGCAGCGCACCGGGGACAGGGGGTAACTATGGCTACACCTTC. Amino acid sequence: CASSAPGTGGNYGYTF.

CDR3 bases: TGTGCCAGCAGTGACAGGACCAATCAGCCCCAGCATTTT. Encoded protein: CASSDRTNQPQHF. This chain joins TRBV6-2 or TRBV6-3 and TRBJ1-5; maybe TRBD1 (6 bases). CDR1 MNHEY and CDR2 SVGEGT come from the germline V gene. CDR3 length equals 13 residues. Between the trimmed V and J ends, which lost 5 bases and 3 bases, there was a span of 8 bases.

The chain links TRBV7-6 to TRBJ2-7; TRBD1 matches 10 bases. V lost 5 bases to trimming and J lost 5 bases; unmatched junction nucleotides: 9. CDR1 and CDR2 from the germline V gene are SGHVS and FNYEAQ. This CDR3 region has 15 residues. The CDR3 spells CASSRRTGGLDEQYF. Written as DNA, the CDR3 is TGTGCCAGCAGCCGGCGGACAGGGGGTCTCGACGAGCAGTACTTC.

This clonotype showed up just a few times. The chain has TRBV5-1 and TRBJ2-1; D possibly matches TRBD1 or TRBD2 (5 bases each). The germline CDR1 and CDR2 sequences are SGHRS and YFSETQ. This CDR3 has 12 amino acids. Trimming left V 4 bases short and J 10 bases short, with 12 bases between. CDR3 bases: TGCGCCAGCAGCCCCCTCGGGGCGGAGCAGTTCTTC. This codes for CASSPLGAEQFF. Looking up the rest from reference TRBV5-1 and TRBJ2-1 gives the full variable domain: KAGVTQTPRYLIKTRGQQVTLSCSPISGHRSVSWYQQTPGQGLQFLFEYFSETQRNKGNFPGRFSGRQFSNSRSEMNVSTLELGDSALYLCASSPLGAEQFFGPGTRLTVL.

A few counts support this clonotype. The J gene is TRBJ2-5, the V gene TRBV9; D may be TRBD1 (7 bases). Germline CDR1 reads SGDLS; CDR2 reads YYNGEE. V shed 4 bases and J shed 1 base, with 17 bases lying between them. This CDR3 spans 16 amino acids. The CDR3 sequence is CASSPQGGLVQETQYF. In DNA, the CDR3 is TGTGCCAGCAGCCCCCAGGGGGGACTGGTCCAAGAGACCCAGTACTTC. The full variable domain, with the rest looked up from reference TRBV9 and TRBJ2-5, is DSGVTQTPKHLITATGQRVTLRCSPRSGDLSVYWYQQSLDQGLQFLIQYYNGEERAKGNILERFSAQQFPDLHSELNLSSLELGDSALYFCASSPQGGLVQETQYFGPGTRLLVL.

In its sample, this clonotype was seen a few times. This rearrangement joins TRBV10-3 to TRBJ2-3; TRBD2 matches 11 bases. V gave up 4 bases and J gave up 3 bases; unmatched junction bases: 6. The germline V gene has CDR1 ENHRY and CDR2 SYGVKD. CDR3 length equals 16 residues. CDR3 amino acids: CAISGPGLAVTDTQYF. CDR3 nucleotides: TGTGCCATCAGTGGACCGGGACTAGCGGTAACAGATACGCAGTATTTT.

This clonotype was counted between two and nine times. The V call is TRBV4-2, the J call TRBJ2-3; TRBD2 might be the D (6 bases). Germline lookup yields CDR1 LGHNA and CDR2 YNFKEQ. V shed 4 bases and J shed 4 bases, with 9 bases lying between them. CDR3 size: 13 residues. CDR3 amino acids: CASSPGVADTQYF. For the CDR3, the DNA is TGTGCCAGCAGCCCGGGGGTGGCAGATACGCAGTATTTT.

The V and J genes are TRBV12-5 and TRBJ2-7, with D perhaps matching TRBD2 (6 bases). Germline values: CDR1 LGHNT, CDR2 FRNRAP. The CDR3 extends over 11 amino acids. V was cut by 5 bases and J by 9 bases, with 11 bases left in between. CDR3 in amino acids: CASGTGSGQYF. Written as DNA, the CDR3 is TGTGCTAGTGGTACCGGTAGCGGGCAGTACTTC.

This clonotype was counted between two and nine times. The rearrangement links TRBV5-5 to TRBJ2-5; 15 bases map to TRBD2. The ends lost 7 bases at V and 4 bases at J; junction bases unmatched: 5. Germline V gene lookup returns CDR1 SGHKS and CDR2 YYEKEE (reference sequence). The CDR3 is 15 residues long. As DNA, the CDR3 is TGTGCCAGCGGACTAGCGGGGGGGCAGGGAGAGACCCAGTACTTC. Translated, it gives CASGLAGGQGETQYF.

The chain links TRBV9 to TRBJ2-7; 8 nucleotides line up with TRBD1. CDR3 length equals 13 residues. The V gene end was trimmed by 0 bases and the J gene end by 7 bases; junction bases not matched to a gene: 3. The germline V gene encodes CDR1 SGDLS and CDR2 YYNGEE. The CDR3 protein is CASSVARDREQYV. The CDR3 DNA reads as TGTGCCAGCAGCGTAGCACGGGACAGGGAGCAGTACGTC.

DNA for the CDR3: TGTGCCAGCAGCCTCTCCGAGGGGACTAGCCTTACCTACGAGCAGTACTTC. This codes for CASSLSEGTSLTYEQYF. This sequence joins TRBV7-6 and TRBJ2-7; 9 bases are a match to TRBD2. Germline CDR1 SGHVS, CDR2 FNYEAQ. The CDR3 is 17 amino acids. Trimming took 5 bases from V and 2 from J; bases not matched to a gene: 13.

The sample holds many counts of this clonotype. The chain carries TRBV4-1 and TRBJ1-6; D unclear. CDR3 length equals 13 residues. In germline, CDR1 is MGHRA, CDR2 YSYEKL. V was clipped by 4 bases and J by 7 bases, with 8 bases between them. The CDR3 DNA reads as TGCGCCAGCAGCCCGGCCGAAAATTCACCCCTCCACTTT. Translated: CASSPAENSPLHF.

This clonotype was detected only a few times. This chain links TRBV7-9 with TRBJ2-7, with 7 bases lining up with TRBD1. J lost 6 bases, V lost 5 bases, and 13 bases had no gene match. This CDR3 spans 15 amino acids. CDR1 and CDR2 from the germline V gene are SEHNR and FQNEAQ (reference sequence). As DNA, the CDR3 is TGTGCCAGCAGCCCGGGACAGTCAAGAGAGGGCGAGCAGTACTTC. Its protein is CASSPGQSREGEQYF.

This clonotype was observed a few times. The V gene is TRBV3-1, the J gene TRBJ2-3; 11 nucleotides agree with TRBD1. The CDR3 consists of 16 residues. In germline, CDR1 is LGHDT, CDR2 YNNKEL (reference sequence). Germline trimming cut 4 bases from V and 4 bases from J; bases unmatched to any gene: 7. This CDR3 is CASSPSPGQGADTQYF. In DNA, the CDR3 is TGTGCCAGCAGCCCAAGCCCGGGACAGGGGGCAGATACGCAGTATTTT.

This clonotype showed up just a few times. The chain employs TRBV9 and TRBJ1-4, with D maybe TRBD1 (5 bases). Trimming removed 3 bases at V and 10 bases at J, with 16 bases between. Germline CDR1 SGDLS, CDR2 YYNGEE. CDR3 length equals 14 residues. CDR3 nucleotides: TGTGCCAGCAGCGGGGCAGAAGGGGAAGGAAAACTGTTTTTT. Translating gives CASSGAEGEGKLFF.

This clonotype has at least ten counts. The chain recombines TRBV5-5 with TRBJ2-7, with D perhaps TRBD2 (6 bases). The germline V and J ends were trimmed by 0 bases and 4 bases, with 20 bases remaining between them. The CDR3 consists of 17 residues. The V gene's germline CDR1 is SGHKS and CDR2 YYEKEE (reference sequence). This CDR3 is CASSLDSRGRRAYEQYV. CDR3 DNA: TGTGCCAGCAGCTTGGATTCCCGTGGTAGGAGGGCTTACGAGCAGTACGTC.

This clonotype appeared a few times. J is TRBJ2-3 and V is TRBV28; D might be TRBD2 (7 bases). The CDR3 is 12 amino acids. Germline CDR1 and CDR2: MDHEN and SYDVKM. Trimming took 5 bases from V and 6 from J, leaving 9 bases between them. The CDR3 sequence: CASSRGADTQYF. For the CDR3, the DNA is TGTGCCAGCAGTCGGGGGGCCGATACGCAGTATTTT.

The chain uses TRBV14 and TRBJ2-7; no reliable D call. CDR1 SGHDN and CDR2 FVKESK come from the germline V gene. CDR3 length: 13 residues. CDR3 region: CASSKEVHGEQYV. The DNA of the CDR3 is TGTGCAAGCAGTAAGGAAGTACATGGCGAGCAGTACGTC.

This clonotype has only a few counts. CDR3 coding DNA: TGTGCCAGCAGCGGGTGGACGGAGAGCTCCTACAATGAGCAGTTCTTC. It yields the protein CASSGWTESSYNEQFF. This chain links TRBV11-2 with TRBJ2-1; no definite D call. Germline CDR1 is SGHAT and CDR2 is FQNNGV. CDR3 size: 16 residues. Trimming took 5 bases from V and 0 from J, leaving 14 bases between them.

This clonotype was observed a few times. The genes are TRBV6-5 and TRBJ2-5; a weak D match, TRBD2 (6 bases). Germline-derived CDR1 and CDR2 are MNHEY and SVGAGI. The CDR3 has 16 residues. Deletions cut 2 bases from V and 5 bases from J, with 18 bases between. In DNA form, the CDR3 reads TGTGCCAGCAGTTACCTGGGTCCAGCGGCGGGGGAGACCCAGTACTTC. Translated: CASSYLGPAAGETQYF.

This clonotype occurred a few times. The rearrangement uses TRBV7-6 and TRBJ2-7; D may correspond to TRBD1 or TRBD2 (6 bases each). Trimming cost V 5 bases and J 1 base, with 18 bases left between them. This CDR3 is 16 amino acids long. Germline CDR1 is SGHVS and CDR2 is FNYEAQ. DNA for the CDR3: TGTGCCAGCAGCACAGGAGTCGGGGGCAGGTCCTACGAGCAGTACGTC. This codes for CASSTGVGGRSYEQYV.

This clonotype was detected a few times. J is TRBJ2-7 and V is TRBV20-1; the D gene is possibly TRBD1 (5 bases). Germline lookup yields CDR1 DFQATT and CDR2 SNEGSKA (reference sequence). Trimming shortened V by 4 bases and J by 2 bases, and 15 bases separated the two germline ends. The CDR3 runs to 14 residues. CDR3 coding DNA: TGCAGTGCTAAGCCGAAAAGGGGCCCCTACGAGCAGTACGTC. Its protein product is CSAKPKRGPYEQYV.

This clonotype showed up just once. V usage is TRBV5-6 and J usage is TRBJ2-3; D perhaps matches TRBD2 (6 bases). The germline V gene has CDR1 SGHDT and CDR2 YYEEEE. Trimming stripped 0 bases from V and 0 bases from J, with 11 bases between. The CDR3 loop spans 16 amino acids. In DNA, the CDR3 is TGTGCCAGCAGCTTGGCCGGGACTGCCAGCACAGATACGCAGTATTTT. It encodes CASSLAGTASTDTQYF.

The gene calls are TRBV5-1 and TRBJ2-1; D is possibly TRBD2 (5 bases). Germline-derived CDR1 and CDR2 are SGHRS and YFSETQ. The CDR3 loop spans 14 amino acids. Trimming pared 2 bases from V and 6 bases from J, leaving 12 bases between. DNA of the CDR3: TGCGCCAGCAGCTTTGGACCCCGGGGCAATGAGCAGTTCTTC. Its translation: CASSFGPRGNEQFF.